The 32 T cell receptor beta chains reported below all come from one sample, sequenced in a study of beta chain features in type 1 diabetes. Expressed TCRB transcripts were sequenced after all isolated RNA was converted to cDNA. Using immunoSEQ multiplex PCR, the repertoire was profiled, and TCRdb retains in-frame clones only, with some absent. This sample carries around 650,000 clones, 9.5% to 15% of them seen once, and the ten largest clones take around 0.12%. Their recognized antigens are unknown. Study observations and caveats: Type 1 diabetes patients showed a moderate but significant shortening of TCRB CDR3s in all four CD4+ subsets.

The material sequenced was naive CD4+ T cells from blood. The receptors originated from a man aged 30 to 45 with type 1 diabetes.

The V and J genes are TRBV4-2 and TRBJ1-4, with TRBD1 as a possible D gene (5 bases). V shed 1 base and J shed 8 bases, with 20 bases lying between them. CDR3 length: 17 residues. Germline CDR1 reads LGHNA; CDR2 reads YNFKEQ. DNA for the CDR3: TGTGCCAGCAGCCAAGTGTCGGGGCGGGTTAATGGGGAAAAACTGTTTTTT. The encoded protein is CASSQVSGRVNGEKLFF.

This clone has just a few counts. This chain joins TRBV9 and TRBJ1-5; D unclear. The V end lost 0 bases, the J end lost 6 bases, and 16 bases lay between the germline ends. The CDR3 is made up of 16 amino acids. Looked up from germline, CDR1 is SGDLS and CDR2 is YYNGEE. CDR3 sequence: CASSVGEGWDSQPQHF. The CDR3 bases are TGTGCCAGCAGCGTAGGGGAAGGGTGGGATAGTCAGCCCCAGCATTTT. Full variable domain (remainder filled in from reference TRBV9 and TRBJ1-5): DSGVTQTPKHLITATGQRVTLRCSPRSGDLSVYWYQQSLDQGLQFLIQYYNGEERAKGNILERFSAQQFPDLHSELNLSSLELGDSALYFCASSVGEGWDSQPQHFGDGTRLSIL.

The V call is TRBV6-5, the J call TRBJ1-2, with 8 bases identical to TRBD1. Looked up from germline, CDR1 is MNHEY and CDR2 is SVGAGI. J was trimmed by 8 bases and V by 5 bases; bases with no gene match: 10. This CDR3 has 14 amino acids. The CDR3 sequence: CASSQLDRAGGYTF. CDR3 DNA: TGTGCCAGCAGTCAACTGGACAGGGCGGGCGGCTACACCTTC.

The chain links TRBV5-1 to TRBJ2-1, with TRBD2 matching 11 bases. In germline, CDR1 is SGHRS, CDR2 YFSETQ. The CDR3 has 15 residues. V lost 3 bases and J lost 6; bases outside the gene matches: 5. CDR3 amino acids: CASSSTSGGRNEQFF. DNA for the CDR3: TGCGCCAGCAGCTCTACTAGCGGGGGTCGCAATGAGCAGTTCTTC.

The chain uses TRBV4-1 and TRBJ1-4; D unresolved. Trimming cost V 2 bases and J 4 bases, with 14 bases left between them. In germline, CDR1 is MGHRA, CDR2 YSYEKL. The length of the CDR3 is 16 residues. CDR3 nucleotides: TGCGCCAGCAGCCAACCCGAGACCTACCGTAATGAAAAACTGTTTTTT. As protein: CASSQPETYRNEKLFF.

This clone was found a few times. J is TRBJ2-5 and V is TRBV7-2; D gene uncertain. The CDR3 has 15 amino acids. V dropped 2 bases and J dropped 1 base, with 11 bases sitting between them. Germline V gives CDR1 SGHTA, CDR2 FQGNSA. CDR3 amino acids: CASSLRPPLQETQYF. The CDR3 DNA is TGTGCCAGCAGCTTAAGGCCCCCACTCCAAGAGACCCAGTACTTC.

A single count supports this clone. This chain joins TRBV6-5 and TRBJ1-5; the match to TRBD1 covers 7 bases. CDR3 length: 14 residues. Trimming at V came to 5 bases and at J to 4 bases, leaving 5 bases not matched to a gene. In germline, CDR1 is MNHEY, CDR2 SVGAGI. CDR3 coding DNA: TGTGCCAGCAGTACAGGGGTCGGAAATCAGCCCCAGCATTTT. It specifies CASSTGVGNQPQHF.

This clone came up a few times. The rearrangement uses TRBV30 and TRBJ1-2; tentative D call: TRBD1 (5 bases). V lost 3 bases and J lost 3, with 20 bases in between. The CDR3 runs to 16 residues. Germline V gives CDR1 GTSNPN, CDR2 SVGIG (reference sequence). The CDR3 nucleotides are TGTGCCTGGAGAGGGTCTCGGGACGGAGCCTACTATGGCTACACCTTC. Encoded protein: CAWRGSRDGAYYGYTF.

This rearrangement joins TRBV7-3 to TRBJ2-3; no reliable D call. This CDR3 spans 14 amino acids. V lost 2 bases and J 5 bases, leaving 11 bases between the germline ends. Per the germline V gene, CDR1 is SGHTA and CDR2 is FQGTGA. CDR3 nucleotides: TGTGCCAGCAGCTTAGGGTTGGCTAGAGATACGCAGTATTTT. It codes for CASSLGLARDTQYF.

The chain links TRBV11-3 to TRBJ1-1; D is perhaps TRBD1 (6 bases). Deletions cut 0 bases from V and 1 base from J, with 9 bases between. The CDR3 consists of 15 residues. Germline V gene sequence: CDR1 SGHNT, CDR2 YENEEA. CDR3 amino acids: CASSLERGTNTEAFF. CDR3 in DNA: TGTGCCAGCAGCTTAGAGAGGGGGACGAACACTGAAGCTTTCTTT. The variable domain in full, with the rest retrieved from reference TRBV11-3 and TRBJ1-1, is EAGVVQSPRYKIIEKKQPVAFWCNPISGHNTLYWYLQNLGQGPELLIRYENEEAVDDSQLPKDRFSAERLKGVDSTLKIQPAELGDSAVYLCASSLERGTNTEAFFGQGTRLTVV.

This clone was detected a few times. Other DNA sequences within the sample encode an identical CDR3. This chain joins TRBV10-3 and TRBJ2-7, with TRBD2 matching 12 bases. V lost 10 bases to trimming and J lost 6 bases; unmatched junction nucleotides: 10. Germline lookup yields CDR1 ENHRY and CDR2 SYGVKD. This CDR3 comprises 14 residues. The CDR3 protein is CATALAGGRGEQYF. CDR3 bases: TGTGCCACCGCCCTAGCGGGGGGGAGAGGCGAGCAGTACTTC.

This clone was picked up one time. CDR3 loop: CASSLGQKVPRNSPLHF. The CDR3, as DNA: TGTGCCAGCAGCTTGGGACAGAAAGTCCCTAGGAATTCACCCCTCCACTTT. The genes are TRBV5-6 and TRBJ1-6; D possibly corresponds to TRBD1 (5 bases). V was shortened by 0 bases and J by 7 bases, with 17 bases between the two germline ends. CDR1 and CDR2 (germline): SGHDT, YYEEEE. There are 17 residues in the CDR3.

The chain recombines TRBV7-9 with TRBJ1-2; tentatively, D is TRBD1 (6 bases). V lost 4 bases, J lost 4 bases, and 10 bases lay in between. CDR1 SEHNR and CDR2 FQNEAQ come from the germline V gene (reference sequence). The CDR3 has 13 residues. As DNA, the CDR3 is TGTGCCAGCAGCTCTGGACAGTTCTATGGCTACACCTTC. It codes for CASSSGQFYGYTF.

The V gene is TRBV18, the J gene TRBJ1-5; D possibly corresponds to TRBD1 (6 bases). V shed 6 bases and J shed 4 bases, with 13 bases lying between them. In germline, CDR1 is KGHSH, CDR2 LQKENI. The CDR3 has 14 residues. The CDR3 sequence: CASSTTGLNQPQHF. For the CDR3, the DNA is TGTGCCAGCTCTACCACAGGGCTTAATCAGCCCCAGCATTTT.

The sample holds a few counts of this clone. CDR3 protein: CSAPSGGAYNEQFF. The DNA of the CDR3 is TGCAGCGCTCCTAGCGGGGGGGCCTACAATGAGCAGTTCTTC. The V gene is TRBV29-1, the J gene TRBJ2-1; 12 bases line up with TRBD2. The CDR3 has 14 residues. CDR1 and CDR2 from the germline V gene are SQVTM and ANQGSEA. V shed 7 bases and J 2 bases; nucleotides not matched to a gene: 3.

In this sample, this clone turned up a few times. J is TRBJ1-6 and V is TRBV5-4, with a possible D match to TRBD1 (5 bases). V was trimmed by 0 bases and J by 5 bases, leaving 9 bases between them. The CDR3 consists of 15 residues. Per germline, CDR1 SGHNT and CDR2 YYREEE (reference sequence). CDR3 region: CASSLVGGNNSPLHF. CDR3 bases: TGTGCCAGCAGCTTGGTCGGGGGAAATAATTCACCCCTCCACTTT.

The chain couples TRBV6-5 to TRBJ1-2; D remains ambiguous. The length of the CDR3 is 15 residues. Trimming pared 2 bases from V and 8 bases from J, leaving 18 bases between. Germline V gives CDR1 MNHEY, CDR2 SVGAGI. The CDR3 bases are TGTGCCAGCAGTTACAATCGGCCCAGAGGGAACGGCTACACCTTC. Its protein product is CASSYNRPRGNGYTF.

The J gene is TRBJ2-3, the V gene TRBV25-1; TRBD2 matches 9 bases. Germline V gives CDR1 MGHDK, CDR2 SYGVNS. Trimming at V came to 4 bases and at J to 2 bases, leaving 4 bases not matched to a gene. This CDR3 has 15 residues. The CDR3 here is CASSGLADPTDTQYF. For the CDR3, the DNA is TGTGCCAGCAGTGGACTAGCGGACCCCACAGATACGCAGTATTTT.

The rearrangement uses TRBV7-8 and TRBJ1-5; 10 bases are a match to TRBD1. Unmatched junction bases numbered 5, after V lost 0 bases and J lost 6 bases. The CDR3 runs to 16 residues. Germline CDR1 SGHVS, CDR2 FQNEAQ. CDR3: CASSLAGQGNGQPQHF. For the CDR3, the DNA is TGTGCCAGCAGCTTAGCGGGACAGGGGAACGGTCAGCCCCAGCATTTT. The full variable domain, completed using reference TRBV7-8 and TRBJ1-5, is GAGVSQSPRYKVAKRGQDVALRCDPISGHVSLFWYQQALGQGPEFLTYFQNEAQLDKSGLPSDRFFAERPEGSVSTLKIQRTQQEDSAVYLCASSLAGQGNGQPQHFGDGTRLSIL.

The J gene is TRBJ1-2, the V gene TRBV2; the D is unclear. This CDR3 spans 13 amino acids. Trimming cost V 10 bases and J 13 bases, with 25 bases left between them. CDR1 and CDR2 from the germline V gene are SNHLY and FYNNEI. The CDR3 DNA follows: TGTGCCACCACACCTCCGGGCCGGGAAGGTGGCACCTTC. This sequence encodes CATTPPGREGGTF.

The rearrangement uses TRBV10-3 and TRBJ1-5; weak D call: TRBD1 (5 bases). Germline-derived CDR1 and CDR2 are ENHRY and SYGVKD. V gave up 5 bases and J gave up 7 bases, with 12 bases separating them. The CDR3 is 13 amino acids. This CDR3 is CAISFRDDQPQHF. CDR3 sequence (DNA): TGTGCCATCAGTTTCAGGGATGACCAGCCCCAGCATTTT.

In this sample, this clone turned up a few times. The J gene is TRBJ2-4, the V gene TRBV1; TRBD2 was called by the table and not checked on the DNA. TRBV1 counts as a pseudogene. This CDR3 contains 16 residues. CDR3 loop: CTSSIWEGKGKNIQYF. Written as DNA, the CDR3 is TGCACCAGCAGCATTTGGGAGGGCAAGGGCAAAAACATTCAGTACTTC.

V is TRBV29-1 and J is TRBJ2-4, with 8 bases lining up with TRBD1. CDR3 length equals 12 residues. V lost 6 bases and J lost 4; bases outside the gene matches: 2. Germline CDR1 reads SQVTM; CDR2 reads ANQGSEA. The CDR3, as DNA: TGCAGCGTCCGGACAGGGAAAAACATTCAGTACTTC. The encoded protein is CSVRTGKNIQYF.

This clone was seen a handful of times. The CDR3 sequence is CASSLSPLRQDTEAFF. The CDR3, as DNA: TGTGCCAGCAGCTTATCTCCACTTAGACAGGACACTGAAGCTTTCTTT. This chain joins TRBV7-9 and TRBJ1-1; D may be TRBD1 (6 bases). The CDR3 has 16 amino acids. With 2 bases removed from V and 3 bases from J, the gap between germline ends came to 16 bases. Germline V gene lookup returns CDR1 SEHNR and CDR2 FQNEAQ (reference sequence).

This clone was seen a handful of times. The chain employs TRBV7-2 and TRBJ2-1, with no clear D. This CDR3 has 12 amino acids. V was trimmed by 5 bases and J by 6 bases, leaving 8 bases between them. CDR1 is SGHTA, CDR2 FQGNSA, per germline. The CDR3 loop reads CASSAFGNEQFF. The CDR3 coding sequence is TGTGCCAGCAGCGCATTTGGCAATGAGCAGTTCTTC.

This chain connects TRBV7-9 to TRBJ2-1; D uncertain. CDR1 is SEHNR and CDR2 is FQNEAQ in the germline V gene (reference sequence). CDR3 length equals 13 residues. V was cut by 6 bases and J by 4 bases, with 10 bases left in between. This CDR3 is CASSPGRYNEQFF. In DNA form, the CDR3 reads TGTGCCAGCAGTCCGGGTCGATACAATGAGCAGTTCTTC.

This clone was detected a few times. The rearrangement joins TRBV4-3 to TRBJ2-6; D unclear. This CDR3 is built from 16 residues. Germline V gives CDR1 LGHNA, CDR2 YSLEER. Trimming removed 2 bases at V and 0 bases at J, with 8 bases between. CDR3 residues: CASSQQAASGANVLTF. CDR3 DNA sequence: TGCGCCAGCAGCCAACAGGCCGCCTCTGGGGCCAACGTCCTGACTTTC.

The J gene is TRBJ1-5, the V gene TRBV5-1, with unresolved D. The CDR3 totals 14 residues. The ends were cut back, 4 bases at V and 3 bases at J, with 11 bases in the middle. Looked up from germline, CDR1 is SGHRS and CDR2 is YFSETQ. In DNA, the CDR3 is TGCGCCAGCAGCGATGGGTTAACCAATCAGCCCCAGCATTTT. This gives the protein CASSDGLTNQPQHF.

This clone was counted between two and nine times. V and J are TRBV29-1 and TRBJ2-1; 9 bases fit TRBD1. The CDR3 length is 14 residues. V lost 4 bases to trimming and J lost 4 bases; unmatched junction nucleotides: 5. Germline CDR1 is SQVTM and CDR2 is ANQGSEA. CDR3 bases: TGCAGCGTTGTACACAGGGGGCCTTACAATGAGCAGTTCTTC. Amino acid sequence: CSVVHRGPYNEQFF.

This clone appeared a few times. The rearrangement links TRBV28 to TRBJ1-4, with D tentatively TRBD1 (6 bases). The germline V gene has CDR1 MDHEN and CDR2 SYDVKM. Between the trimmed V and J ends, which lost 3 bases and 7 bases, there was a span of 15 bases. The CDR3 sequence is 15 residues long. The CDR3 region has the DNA TGTGCCAGCAGTTTGGGGGCAGCCGGGAGTGAAAAACTGTTTTTT. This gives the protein CASSLGAAGSEKLFF.

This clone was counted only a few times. The CDR3 spells CASTPNEGGTGELFF. The CDR3 DNA follows: TGTGCCAGTACCCCCAACGAGGGGGGCACCGGGGAGCTGTTTTTT. The J gene is TRBJ2-2, the V gene TRBV19; D could derive from TRBD1 or TRBD2 (6 bases each). Germline CDR1 is LNHDA and CDR2 is SQIVND (reference sequence). V was cut by 7 bases and J by 4 bases, with 16 bases left in between. The CDR3 consists of 15 residues. The variable domain in full, completed from reference TRBV19 and TRBJ2-2, reads DGGITQSPKYLFRKEGQNVTLSCEQNLNHDAMYWYRQDPGQGLRLIYYSQIVNDFQKGDIAEGYSVSREKKESFPLTVTSAQKNPTAFYLCASTPNEGGTGELFFGEGSRLTVL.

The CDR3 nucleotides are TGTGCCAGCAGTTTACATAACAGGGCGTTTGAGCAGTACTTC. It encodes CASSLHNRAFEQYF. J is TRBJ2-7 and V is TRBV28; tentative D call: TRBD1 (6 bases). The length of the CDR3 is 14 residues. Germline assignment: CDR1 MDHEN and CDR2 SYDVKM. V was cut by 2 bases and J by 7 bases, with 15 bases left in between. The full variable domain, completed using reference TRBV28 and TRBJ2-7, is DVKVTQSSRYLVKRTGEKVFLECVQDMDHENMFWYRQDPGLGLRLIYFSYDVKMKEKGDIPEGYSVSREKKERFSLILESASTNQTSMYLCASSLHNRAFEQYFGPGTRLTVT.